This TCR beta chain is from a study of OX40 agonist ivuxolimab in advanced cancers. For context, the study as a whole: Ivuxolimab, which targeted the costimulatory receptor OX40 (CD134), was an agonistic, fully human IgG2 monoclonal antibody. Intravenous ivuxolimab was administered to patients every 2 weeks at six dose levels: 0.01, 0.1, 0.3, 1.5, 3 and 10 mg/kg. Of the approximately 50 patients in dose escalation, 19 had hepatocellular carcinoma, approximately 15 had melanoma, 9 had renal cell carcinoma and 9 had head and neck cancer. In the dose-escalation cohort, about four fifths of patients were male, and the mean age was 60 years with a range of about 20 to 90. Prior anti-PD-1, anti-PD-L1 or anti-CTLA-4 therapy was permitted, and checkpoint inhibitors had been received by about 36% of dose-escalation patients. Partial responses occurred in three dose-escalation patients: two with cutaneous melanoma and one with hepatocellular carcinoma. Peripheral TCRbeta sequencing aimed to test whether ivuxolimab altered TCR sequence diversity and caused clonal T-cell expansion. The paper covers the monotherapy dose-escalation part of the phase I ivuxolimab trial, which included N ≈ 50 patients.

To sequence the TCRbeta CDR3 region, genomic DNA was isolated from the sorted cells. The immunoSEQ Assay was used for sequencing of TCRbeta CDR3 regions. TCRdb holds this immuneACCESS table with in-frame rearrangements only. Some clones are missing; in checked studies, unresolved V genes explain under half, and the rest has no known cause. This sample lists some 40,000 clones; over 65% were detected once. The leading ten clones occupy under 15% of the sample. The trial excluded patients who had a history of autoimmune disease or were on systemic immunosuppression. In every dose cohort, peripheral blood was drawn for TCR sequencing at baseline, cycle 4 day 1, and cycle 7 day 1. Samples came from an open-label, multicenter, first-in-human phase I dose-escalation trial of ivuxolimab. The trial enrolled adults with locally advanced or metastatic head and neck squamous cell, hepatocellular, melanoma or renal cell carcinoma. Before TCR sequencing, CD4+ and CD8+ T cells were separately sorted from peripheral blood.

V gives up 4 bases and J gives up 7 bases, and the segment between their germline ends measures 11 bases. The germline V gene gives CDR1 as MGHDK and CDR2 as SYGVNS. The CDR3 runs 14 residues from the cysteine to the phenylalanine. CDR3 DNA only is kept here, 42 bases in frame from base 1. Here is what the overall study found, with its caveats: Clonal expansion of both CD4+ and CD8+ blood T cells was observed from baseline to week 6 at doses 0.1 to 3.0 mg/kg. Low levels of normalized T-cell clonal expansion were also shown by some nonresponding patients. Which antigens the clonally expanded peripheral T cells were specific for was not determined. In partial responders in the 0.1-3.0 mg/kg groups, normalized peripheral clonal expansion was found to be among the lowest, especially among CD8+ T cells. After ivuxolimab, more expanded clones were found on average in CD8+ T cells than in CD4+ T cells.

For this clone: It lacks a known antigen. Base-call qualities are not available, and no considerably larger clone is one nucleotide away.

The receptor's source is an adult with an advanced solid tumor such as melanoma, head and neck, liver or kidney cancer. The source was CD4+ or CD8+ T cells sorted from blood, collected in a trial of the OX40 agonist ivuxolimab. The chain couples TRBV25-1 to TRBJ1-6; matching of 5 bases hints at TRBD1 as the D gene. The DNA is as follows: TGTGCCAGCAGTGGCTGGGACCAAAATTCACCCCTCCACTTT. It translates as CASSGWDQNSPLHF.